This section outlines one T cell receptor (beta chain) sequence together with its context. Its matching antigen is unknown. This sample is drawn from a study of response to subunit inactivated influenza vaccine. Broader study findings: After each seasonal influenza vaccination, few new T cells are recruited, the authors suggested.

TCRdb reprocessed the RT-PCR reads with MiXCR, giving one entry per CDR3 protein. This sample has about 540,000 distinct CDR3 sequences, with 12% to 15% found just once. The specimen comprised PBMCs from blood, sampled 11 to 12 days after vaccination. This receptor was taken from a man aged 50 to 59 who received an inactivated influenza vaccine.

CDR3 region: CASSYRDTAEAFF. The CDR3 DNA reads as TGCGCCAGCAGCTACCGGGACACGGCTGAAGCTTTCTTT. The chain combines TRBV5-1 with TRBJ1-1; the D gene is possibly TRBD1 (6 bases). The germline V gene has CDR1 SGHRS and CDR2 YFSETQ. V lost 3 bases and J 6 bases, leaving 12 bases between the germline ends. The CDR3 has 13 residues.